This T cell receptor beta chain is from a study of blood T cells in healthy people across ages. The CDR3 is 15 residues long. The trim removed 0 bases at V and 6 bases at J, leaving 2 bases unmatched. In germline, CDR1 is SGHTA, CDR2 FQGNSA. A second PCR of 7 to 11 cycles used a sample-barcoded 5' primer and a J-beta primer mix. MiXCR was run by TCRdb on the 5' RACE reads, yielding one entry per CDR3 protein. This sample has approximately 940,000 distinct CDR3 sequences, with roughly 52% found just once. The rearrangement links TRBV7-2 to TRBJ2-1, with 10 nucleotides matching TRBD2. The sample was blood. This receptor was taken from a young man in good health. The CDR3 region has the DNA TGTGCCAGCAGCTTAGCACTAGCGGGGTTCAATGAGCAGTTCTTC. It yields the protein CASSLALAGFNEQFF. Full variable domain (outside the CDR3, taken from reference TRBV7-2 and TRBJ2-1): GAGVSQSPSNKVTEKGKDVELRCDPISGHTALYWYRQSLGQGLEFLIYFQGNSAPDKSGLPSDRFSAERTGGSVSTLTIQRTQQEDSAVYLCASSLALAGFNEQFFGPGTRLTVL.